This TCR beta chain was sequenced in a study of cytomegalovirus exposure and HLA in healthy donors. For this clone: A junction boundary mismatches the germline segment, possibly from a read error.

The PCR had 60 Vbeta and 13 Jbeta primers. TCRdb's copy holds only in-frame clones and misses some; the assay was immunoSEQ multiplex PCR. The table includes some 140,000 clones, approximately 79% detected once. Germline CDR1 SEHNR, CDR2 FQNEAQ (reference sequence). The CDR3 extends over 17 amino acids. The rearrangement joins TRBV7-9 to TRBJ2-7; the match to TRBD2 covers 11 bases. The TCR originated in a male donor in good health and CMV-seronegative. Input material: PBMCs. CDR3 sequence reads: CASSLAGGLSSSYEQYF. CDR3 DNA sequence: TGTGCCAGCAGCCTAGCGGGGGGTCTCTCTAGCTCCTACGAGCAGTACTTC.